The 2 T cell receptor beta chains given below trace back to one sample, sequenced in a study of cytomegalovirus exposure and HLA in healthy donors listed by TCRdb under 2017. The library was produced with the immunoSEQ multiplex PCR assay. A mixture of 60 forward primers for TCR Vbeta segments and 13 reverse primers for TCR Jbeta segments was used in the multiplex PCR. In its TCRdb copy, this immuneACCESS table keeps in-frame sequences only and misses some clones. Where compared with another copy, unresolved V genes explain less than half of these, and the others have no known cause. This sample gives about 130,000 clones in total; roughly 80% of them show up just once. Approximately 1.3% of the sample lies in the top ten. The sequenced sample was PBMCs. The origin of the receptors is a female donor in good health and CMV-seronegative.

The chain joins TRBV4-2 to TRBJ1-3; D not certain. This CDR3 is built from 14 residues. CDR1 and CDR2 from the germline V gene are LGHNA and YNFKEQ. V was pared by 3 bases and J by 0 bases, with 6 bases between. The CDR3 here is CASSHTSSGNTIYF. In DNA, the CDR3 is TGTGCCAGCAGCCACACAAGCTCTGGAAACACCATATATTTT.

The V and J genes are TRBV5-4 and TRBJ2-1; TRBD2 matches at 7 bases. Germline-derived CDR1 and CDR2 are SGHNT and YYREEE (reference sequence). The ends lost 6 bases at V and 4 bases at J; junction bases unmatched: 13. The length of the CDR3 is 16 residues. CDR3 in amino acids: CASNEGPSGSYNEQFF. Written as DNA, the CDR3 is TGTGCCAGCAACGAGGGTCCTAGCGGTTCTTACAATGAGCAGTTCTTC.